The clone carrying this TCR beta chain was recorded a few times. These data belong to a study of spatial heterogeneity in lung cancer. On the study more broadly: Untreated early-stage non-small cell lung cancer patients, approximately 79 in total, were the donors.

Stated time point: blood at routine non-recurrence follow-up after resection. Whole RNA, isolated from tumor, nontumor lung or frozen PBMC, was sequenced without prior sorting. Each CDR3 protein is one row after TCRdb ran MiXCR on the 5' RACE reads. The repertoire holds around 20,000 distinct CDR3 sequences, with over 8.5% as singletons. CDR1 is GTSNPN and CDR2 is SVGIG in the germline V gene (reference sequence). The CDR3 extends over 13 amino acids. V shed 0 bases and J shed 1 base, with 5 bases lying between them. Specimen: PBMCs, collected at follow-up. This clonotype originated in a male donor with early-stage non-small cell lung cancer. The chain links TRBV30 to TRBJ2-3; tentative D call: TRBD2 (5 bases). The CDR3 spells CAWSVRGTDTQYF. CDR3 bases: TGTGCCTGGAGTGTGCGGGGCACAGATACGCAGTATTTT.